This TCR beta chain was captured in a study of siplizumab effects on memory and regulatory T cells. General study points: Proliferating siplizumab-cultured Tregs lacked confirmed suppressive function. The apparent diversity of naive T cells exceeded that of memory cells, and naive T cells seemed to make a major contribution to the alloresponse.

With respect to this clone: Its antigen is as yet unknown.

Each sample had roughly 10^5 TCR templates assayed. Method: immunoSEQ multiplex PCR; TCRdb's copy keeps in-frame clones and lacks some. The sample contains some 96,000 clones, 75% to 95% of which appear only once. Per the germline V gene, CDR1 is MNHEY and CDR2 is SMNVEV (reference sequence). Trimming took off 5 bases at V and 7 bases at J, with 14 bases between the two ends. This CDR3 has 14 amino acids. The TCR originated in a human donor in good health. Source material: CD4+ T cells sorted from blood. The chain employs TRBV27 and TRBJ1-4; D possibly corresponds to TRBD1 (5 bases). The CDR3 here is CASSRGESPEKLFF. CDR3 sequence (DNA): TGTGCCAGCAGTCGGGGGGAGTCTCCTGAAAAACTGTTTTTT. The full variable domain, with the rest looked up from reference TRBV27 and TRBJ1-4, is EAQVTQNPRYLITVTGKKLTVTCSQNMNHEYMSWYRQDPGLGLRQIYYSMNVEVTDKGDVPEGYKVSRKEKRNFPLILESPSPNQTSLYFCASSRGESPEKLFFGSGTQLSVL.